Described below is a single TCR beta chain sequence and its context. Sequencing used immunoSEQ multiplex PCR; TCRdb keeps in-frame clones, though not all of them. In the table there are 110,000 or so clones, approximately 86% of which are singletons. This record belongs to a study of blood T cell repertoires in COVID-19. The V gene end was trimmed by 1 base and the J gene end by 7 bases; junction bases not matched to a gene: 9. Germline CDR1 and CDR2: SGHVS and FQNEAQ. The CDR3 is made up of 17 amino acids. This TCR was sampled from a human donor in a cohort sampled during active COVID-19. The sample consisted of peripheral blood. V is TRBV7-8 and J is TRBJ2-1, with 11 bases identical to TRBD2. DNA of the CDR3: TGTGCCAGCAGCTTAGGGGGGGGGACTAGCGGAAGGAATGAGCAGTTCTTC. Its translation is CASSLGGGTSGRNEQFF.